A single count supports the clone carrying this T cell receptor beta chain. These data belong to a study of OX40 agonist ivuxolimab in advanced cancers. Overall study context: Among those enrolled, mean age was 60 years (range about 23 to 80) and less than 90% were male.

Some clones are missing from TCRdb's copy, which holds only in-frame ones; the method was immunoSEQ multiplex PCR. This table holds about 78,000 clones, more than 80% found once. V shed 0 bases and J shed 2 bases, with 8 bases lying between them. This CDR3 spans 16 amino acids. CDR1 is SGHAT, CDR2 FQNNGV, per germline. Sequenced here: CD4+ or CD8+ T cells sorted from blood, sampled in a trial of the OX40 agonist ivuxolimab. The chain employs TRBV11-2 and TRBJ2-6, with D perhaps assigned TRBD1 or TRBD2 (5 bases each). This TCR came from an adult with an advanced solid tumor such as melanoma, head and neck, liver or kidney cancer. The CDR3 coding sequence is TGTGCCAGCAGCTTAGATGGGGGAACTGGGGCCAACGTCCTGACTTTC. Its protein is CASSLDGGTGANVLTF.